Listed here are 19 T cell receptor beta chains from one sample, sequenced in a study of HIV-infected patients and healthy controls (dated by TCRdb to the mid-2010s). Libraries were prepared through 5' RACE. The listed sequencing device is Illumina MiSeq. TCRdb passed the public sequencing reads through fastp at Q25 and MiXCR, retaining productive beta sequences. Entries that share a CDR3 protein sequence are merged under the most common genes and DNA. For this sample the table gives 60,000 to 75,000 distinct CDR3 sequences, of which 15% to 20% were detected only once. The top ten clones comprise 4.5% to 7% of the sample. Sequencing input: CD4+ T cells from blood. These receptors all stem from a human donor in good health.

This clonotype was counted a few times. V usage is TRBV29-1 and J usage is TRBJ1-2; D gene uncertain. The CDR3 has 13 amino acids. Germline CDR1 and CDR2: SQVTM and ANQGSEA. Trimming removed 8 bases at V and 3 bases at J, with 16 bases between. The CDR3 here is CSPQPRADYGYTF. As DNA, the CDR3 is TGCAGCCCCCAGCCGAGGGCTGACTATGGCTACACCTTC.

This clonotype came up a few times. The chain carries TRBV4-2 and TRBJ1-4; D is unclear. Looked up from germline, CDR1 is LGHNA and CDR2 is YNFKEQ. The CDR3 is 16 residues long. Trimming took 3 bases from V and 3 from J, leaving 14 bases between them. Here the CDR3 reads CASSQTGVEANEKLFF. For the CDR3, the DNA is TGTGCCAGCAGCCAGACCGGGGTGGAGGCTAATGAAAAACTGTTTTTT.

The chain uses TRBV4-3 and TRBJ1-1; D not resolved. Trimming took 3 bases from V and 0 from J, leaving 11 bases between them. Per the germline V gene, CDR1 is LGHNA and CDR2 is YSLEER. CDR3 length: 15 residues. This CDR3 reads CASSHQVHLNTEAFF. CDR3 nucleotides: TGCGCCAGCAGCCATCAGGTACACCTGAACACTGAAGCTTTCTTT.

The sample holds many counts of this clonotype. CDR3 sequence reads: CASSYDEKLFF. The CDR3 nucleotides read TGTGCCAGCAGTTATGATGAAAAACTGTTTTTT. The rearrangement links TRBV6-6 to TRBJ1-4; no clear D. Germline lookup yields CDR1 MNHNY and CDR2 SVGAGI (reference sequence). CDR3 length: 11 amino acids. Trimming stripped 3 bases from V and 6 bases from J, with 2 bases between.

This clonotype was found a few times. The V and J genes are TRBV18 and TRBJ2-1; TRBD2 matches 11 bases. The length of the CDR3 is 13 residues. V lost 5 bases, J lost 7 bases, and 1 base stayed unmatched. Germline V CDR1 and CDR2: KGHSH, LQKENI. The CDR3 nucleotides read TGTGCCAGCTCAAGGACTAGCGGGAATGAGCAGTTCTTC. It codes for CASSRTSGNEQFF.

This clonotype came up a few times. This rearrangement joins TRBV20-1 to TRBJ2-3; no reliable D call. The V and J ends lost 1 base and 9 bases respectively, with 11 bases between them. This CDR3 is built from 12 residues. Germline assignment: CDR1 DFQATT and CDR2 SNEGSKA (reference sequence). The CDR3 loop reads CSARGYIDTQYF. DNA for the CDR3: TGCAGTGCTAGAGGGTACATTGACACGCAGTATTTT.

For the CDR3, the DNA is TGTGCCAGCAGCTTAGGCTATAGGGGGCCCGCTAACTATGGCTACACCTTC. This gives the protein CASSLGYRGPANYGYTF. The V call is TRBV7-9, the J call TRBJ1-2, with 7 bases identical to TRBD1. Germline CDR1 is SEHNR and CDR2 is FQNEAQ (reference sequence). V gave up 1 base and J gave up 0 bases; unmatched junction bases: 8. CDR3 length equals 17 residues. Supplemented by reference TRBV7-9 and TRBJ1-2, the full variable domain reads DTGVSQNPRHKITKRGQNVTFRCDPISEHNRLYWYRQTLGQGPEFLTYFQNEAQLEKSRLLSDRFSAERPKGSFSTLEIQRTEQGDSAMYLCASSLGYRGPANYGYTFGSGTRLTVV.

This clonotype was counted between two and nine times. The rearrangement links TRBV7-9 to TRBJ1-1, with 7 bases aligning to TRBD1. Germline V gives CDR1 SEHNR, CDR2 FQNEAQ (reference sequence). The CDR3 sequence is 14 residues long. Trimming took 5 bases from V and 8 from J; bases not matched to a gene: 11. In DNA form, the CDR3 reads TGTGCCAGCAGCCCGATCAGACAGGGCCCCGAAGCTTTCTTT. Translating it yields CASSPIRQGPEAFF.

This sequence joins TRBV4-3 and TRBJ1-2; D gene unclear. This CDR3 contains 14 residues. Germline CDR1 reads LGHNA; CDR2 reads YSLEER. V lost 1 base, J lost 0 bases, and 6 bases lay in between. CDR3 nucleotide sequence: TGCGCCAGCAGCCAAGTAGTGGCTAACTATGGCTACACCTTC. Residues: CASSQVVANYGYTF.

This clonotype was recorded many times. This chain links TRBV18 with TRBJ2-1; maybe TRBD1 (5 bases). V lost 4 bases and J 4 bases, leaving 8 bases between the germline ends. The CDR3 extends over 13 amino acids. Per germline, CDR1 KGHSH and CDR2 LQKENI. The CDR3 nucleotides read TGTGCCAGCTCACTTGACAGTTACAATGAGCAGTTCTTC. Translating it yields CASSLDSYNEQFF.

V is TRBV30 and J is TRBJ2-7, with unresolved D. The germline V gene has CDR1 GTSNPN and CDR2 SVGIG (reference sequence). Deletions cut 5 bases from V and 1 base from J, with 9 bases between. The CDR3 has 12 amino acids. Here the CDR3 reads CAWEKGSYEQYF. CDR3 DNA: TGTGCCTGGGAAAAAGGGTCCTACGAGCAGTACTTC.

This clonotype was seen only a few times. The chain uses TRBV15 and TRBJ2-1, with TRBD2 matching 13 bases. The germline V gene has CDR1 LNHNV and CDR2 YYDKDF (reference sequence). Trimming cost V 1 base and J 7 bases; bases outside gene matches: 1. The CDR3 runs 15 residues. CDR3 nucleotides: TGTGCCACCAGCAGAGGGACTAGCGGGGGAAATGAGCAGTTCTTC. It specifies CATSRGTSGGNEQFF.

The chain combines TRBV29-1 with TRBJ2-3; 9 bases are a match to TRBD2. Germline V gene data show CDR1 as SQVTM and CDR2 as ANQGSEA. CDR3 length: 13 amino acids. The V segment lost 6 bases and the J segment 3 bases; nucleotides outside the gene matches: 4. As DNA, the CDR3 is TGCAGCGTCGCGGGGGGGCTGACAGATACGCAGTATTTT. It yields the protein CSVAGGLTDTQYF.

The rearrangement joins TRBV25-1 to TRBJ2-7, with a weak D call TRBD1 (6 bases). Germline V lookup: CDR1 MGHDK, CDR2 SYGVNS. With 4 bases removed from V and 4 bases from J, the gap between germline ends came to 11 bases. The CDR3 contains 13 residues. The CDR3 sequence is CASSAKTGYEQYF. The DNA of the CDR3 is TGTGCCAGCAGTGCCAAGACAGGTTACGAGCAGTACTTC.

In its sample, this clonotype was seen a few times. The J gene is TRBJ1-1, the V gene TRBV20-1, with D perhaps TRBD1 (5 bases). V was cut by 0 bases and J by 0 bases, with 14 bases left in between. The CDR3 loop spans 16 amino acids. In germline, CDR1 is DFQATT, CDR2 SNEGSKA (reference sequence). The CDR3 nucleotides are TGCAGTGCTAGAGATAGGAAAAAGGGGATGAACACTGAAGCTTTCTTT. Its translation is CSARDRKKGMNTEAFF.

Many counts were recorded for this clonotype. V is TRBV11-2 and J is TRBJ2-5; TRBD1 matches at 10 bases. The length of the CDR3 is 15 residues. Looked up from germline, CDR1 is SGHAT and CDR2 is FQNNGV. Trimming at V came to 3 bases and at J to 4 bases, leaving 5 bases not matched to a gene. CDR3 nucleotide sequence: TGTGCCAGCAGCTTGACAGGGGGCGGAGGAGAGACCCAGTACTTC. It codes for CASSLTGGGGETQYF.

The chain carries TRBV19 and TRBJ2-1; 7 bases fit TRBD1. The germline V gene encodes CDR1 LNHDA and CDR2 SQIVND (reference sequence). This CDR3 is built from 13 residues. V lost 4 bases to trimming and J lost 15 bases; unmatched junction nucleotides: 12. CDR3 loop: CASSTRQGQKRFF. DNA for the CDR3: TGTGCCAGTAGTACCCGACAGGGCCAAAAGCGGTTCTTC. Full variable domain (remainder filled in from reference TRBV19 and TRBJ2-1): DGGITQSPKYLFRKEGQNVTLSCEQNLNHDAMYWYRQDPGQGLRLIYYSQIVNDFQKGDIAEGYSVSREKKESFPLTVTSAQKNPTAFYLCASSTRQGQKRFFGPGTRLTVL.

This clonotype was seen ten or more times. The rearrangement joins TRBV7-6 to TRBJ2-3; 10 bases map to TRBD2. Germline CDR1 reads SGHVS; CDR2 reads FNYEAQ. The CDR3 sequence is 16 residues long. Trimming removed 5 bases from V and 0 bases from J; junction bases left unmatched: 5. This chain's CDR3 is CASSVRTSGSTDTQYF. The CDR3 coding sequence is TGTGCCAGCAGCGTACGGACTAGCGGTAGCACAGATACGCAGTATTTT.

This clonotype appeared a few times. V and J are TRBV5-6 and TRBJ1-1, with a possible D match to TRBD1 (5 bases). Per the germline V gene, CDR1 is SGHDT and CDR2 is YYEEEE. The CDR3 has 14 residues. The V and J ends lost 5 bases and 3 bases respectively, with 14 bases between them. The CDR3 DNA is TGTGCCAGCAGGCGCACCGGGACGGACACTGAAGCTTTCTTT. Translated: CASRRTGTDTEAFF. Supplemented by reference TRBV5-6 and TRBJ1-1, the full variable domain reads DAGVTQSPTHLIKTRGQQVTLRCSPKSGHDTVSWYQQALGQGPQFIFQYYEEEERQRGNFPDRFSGHQFPNYSSELNVNALLLGDSALYLCASRRTGTDTEAFFGQGTRLTVV.